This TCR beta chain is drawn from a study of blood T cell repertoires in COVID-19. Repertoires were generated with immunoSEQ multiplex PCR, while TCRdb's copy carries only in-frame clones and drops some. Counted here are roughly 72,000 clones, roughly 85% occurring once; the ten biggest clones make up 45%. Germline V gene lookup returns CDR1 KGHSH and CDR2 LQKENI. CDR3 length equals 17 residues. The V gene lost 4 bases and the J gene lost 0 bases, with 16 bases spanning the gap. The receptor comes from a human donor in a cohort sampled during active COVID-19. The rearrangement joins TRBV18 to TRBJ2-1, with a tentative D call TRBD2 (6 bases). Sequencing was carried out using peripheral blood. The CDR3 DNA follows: TGTGCCAGCTCACTGAATCGACGGGAGAGCTCCTACAATGAGCAGTTCTTC. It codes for CASSLNRRESSYNEQFF.